These 32 T cell receptor beta chains originate from one sample sequenced in a study of T-cell memory formation after mild COVID-19. TCRdb re-derived calls from the 5' RACE reads in MiXCR, one entry per CDR3 protein. The table includes 540,000 or so distinct CDR3 sequences, around 21% detected once. Sequenced input: PBMCs or a T cell subset sorted from them (not recorded which). Every receptor here comes from an adult woman who had mild COVID-19 (a few samples of this study predate the infection). Cell type and time point are not known.

This clonotype was picked up a small number of times. The J gene is TRBJ2-1, the V gene TRBV27; D may be TRBD2 (5 bases). Per germline, CDR1 MNHEY and CDR2 SMNVEV (reference sequence). Deletions cut 5 bases from V and 9 bases from J, with 14 bases between. The length of the CDR3 is 13 residues. The CDR3 is CASSPTGVIEQFF. In DNA form, the CDR3 reads TGTGCCAGCAGTCCCACCGGGGTGATTGAGCAGTTCTTC.

This clonotype was counted a few times. Here the CDR3 reads CASSWTSGRDTQYF. In DNA, the CDR3 is TGTGCCAGCAGCTGGACTAGCGGGAGGGATACGCAGTATTTT. The chain combines TRBV7-2 with TRBJ2-3; 14 bases are shared with TRBD2. Germline V gives CDR1 SGHTA, CDR2 FQGNSA. This CDR3 has 14 amino acids. V lost 4 bases, J lost 6 bases, and 0 bases stayed unmatched.

The gene calls are TRBV4-3 and TRBJ2-5; 11 bases map to TRBD2. This CDR3 region has 19 residues. Germline loops: CDR1 LGHNA, CDR2 YSLEER. J was trimmed by 2 bases and V by 3 bases; bases with no gene match: 14. For the CDR3, the DNA is TGCGCCAGCAGCCAGGGGACGTTAGCGGGAGGGCCTAGGCAAGAGACCCAGTACTTC. Translating it yields CASSQGTLAGGPRQETQYF.

CDR3: CASSLTVDNTGELFF. In DNA form, the CDR3 reads TGTGCCAGCAGCTTAACGGTGGACAACACCGGGGAGCTGTTTTTT. This rearrangement joins TRBV7-3 to TRBJ2-2; D uncertain. Looked up from germline, CDR1 is SGHTA and CDR2 is FQGTGA. Trimming took off 0 bases at V and 2 bases at J, with 7 bases between the two ends. This CDR3 has 15 amino acids.

V gene TRBV6-7 combines with J gene TRBJ2-2, with 16 positions matching TRBD2. TRBV6-7 is sorted into the ORF group, with uncertain function. The CDR3 contains 19 residues. V gave up 7 bases and J gave up 6 bases; unmatched junction bases: 14. DNA of the CDR3: TGTGCCAGCAACTTGACCGGGACTAGCGGGAGGGCCAGGGCCGGGGAGCTGTTTTTT. This encodes CASNLTGTSGRARAGELFF.

This clonotype was counted only a few times. V is TRBV12-3 or TRBV12-4 and J is TRBJ2-7, with 9 bases lining up with TRBD1. CDR3 size: 18 residues. V gave up 0 bases and J gave up 3 bases; unmatched junction bases: 12. The CDR3 sequence: CASSLAHSRDRAVYEQYF. The CDR3 DNA is TGTGCCAGCAGTTTAGCCCACTCCCGGGACAGGGCTGTCTACGAGCAGTACTTC.

As DNA, the CDR3 is TGTGCCTGGAGTGTGGTAGGGATTAGCACAGATACGCAGTATTTT. This codes for CAWSVVGISTDTQYF. The V and J genes are TRBV30 and TRBJ2-3; D uncertain. Germline V gene data show CDR1 as GTSNPN and CDR2 as SVGIG (reference sequence). The CDR3 runs to 15 residues. Between the trimmed V and J ends, which lost 0 bases and 0 bases, there was a span of 10 bases.

This rearrangement joins TRBV12-3 or TRBV12-4 to TRBJ1-1; tentative D call: TRBD1 (6 bases). V was trimmed by 3 bases and J by 6 bases, leaving 20 bases between them. This CDR3 is 16 amino acids long. This CDR3 reads CASSLMLLGKGAEAFF. The CDR3 nucleotides read TGTGCCAGCAGTTTGATGTTGCTAGGGAAGGGGGCTGAAGCTTTCTTT.

This clonotype has just a few counts. This chain joins TRBV7-2 and TRBJ2-3, with TRBD1 identical over 9 bases. Losses at the gene ends were 1 base for V and 0 bases for J; bases not matched to a gene: 2. The CDR3 covers 16 residues. CDR1 and CDR2 (germline): SGHTA, FQGNSA. Here the CDR3 reads CASSLVGTGSTDTQYF. CDR3 nucleotide sequence: TGTGCCAGCAGCTTAGTGGGGACAGGGAGCACAGATACGCAGTATTTT.

The J gene is TRBJ1-2, the V gene TRBV5-1; 8 bases are a match to TRBD1. The CDR3 spans 14 residues. Looked up from germline, CDR1 is SGHRS and CDR2 is YFSETQ. The trim removed 4 bases at V and 5 bases at J, leaving 7 bases unmatched. The CDR3 sequence: CASSTFGQGYGYTF. CDR3 nucleotide sequence: TGCGCCAGCAGCACCTTCGGACAGGGATATGGCTACACCTTC. Supplemented by reference TRBV5-1 and TRBJ1-2, the full variable domain reads KAGVTQTPRYLIKTRGQQVTLSCSPISGHRSVSWYQQTPGQGLQFLFEYFSETQRNKGNFPGRFSGRQFSNSRSEMNVSTLELGDSALYLCASSTFGQGYGYTFGSGTRLTVV.

This clonotype was observed a handful of times. The rearrangement joins TRBV18 to TRBJ2-1; D unclear. CDR1 and CDR2 (germline): KGHSH, LQKENI. The CDR3 covers 13 residues. The germline V and J ends were trimmed by 4 bases and 8 bases, with 12 bases remaining between them. In DNA form, the CDR3 reads TGTGCCAGCTCACTTCAAAGTGGTGATGAGCAGTTCTTC. The encoded protein is CASSLQSGDEQFF.

The chain is built from TRBV7-9 and TRBJ1-6; D unclear. The germline V gene encodes CDR1 SEHNR and CDR2 FQNEAQ (reference sequence). V was shortened by 4 bases and J by 6 bases, with 13 bases between the two germline ends. CDR3 length: 15 residues. This CDR3 reads CASSSSDRVNSPLHF. The CDR3 DNA reads TGTGCCAGCAGCTCTTCGGATAGGGTTAATTCACCCCTCCACTTT.

This clonotype was detected only a few times. CDR3 sequence (DNA): TGTGCCAGCAGCTTAGCCGCCCCGGGACTATACTACAATGAGCAGTTCTTC. This sequence encodes CASSLAAPGLYYNEQFF. V and J are TRBV7-2 and TRBJ2-1; 7 nucleotides agree with TRBD2. Germline CDR1 and CDR2: SGHTA and FQGNSA. The CDR3 contains 17 residues. The J segment lost 3 bases and the V segment lost 0 bases, leaving 8 bases of the junction unmatched.

The chain employs TRBV2 and TRBJ2-5; no reliable D call. V lost 7 bases and J 2 bases, leaving 8 bases between the germline ends. This CDR3 is 12 amino acids long. Germline lookup yields CDR1 SNHLY and CDR2 FYNNEI. In DNA, the CDR3 is TGTGCCAGCAAACAAGGGCAAGAGACCCAGTACTTC. Protein sequence: CASKQGQETQYF.

The V call is TRBV7-9, the J call TRBJ2-1; D is unresolved. Trimming cost V 2 bases and J 7 bases, with 9 bases left between them. Germline CDR1 and CDR2: SEHNR and FQNEAQ (reference sequence). This CDR3 comprises 13 residues. The CDR3 region is CASSLSLRNEQFF. In nucleotides, the CDR3 is TGTGCCAGCAGCTTATCTCTTAGGAATGAGCAGTTCTTC.

This clonotype was detected many times. V usage is TRBV29-1 and J usage is TRBJ2-2; no firm D call. Trimming removed 0 bases from V and 2 bases from J, with 7 bases in between. The CDR3 is 14 amino acids. Per germline, CDR1 SQVTM and CDR2 ANQGSEA. CDR3 residues: CSVEDRTNTGELFF. The CDR3 coding sequence is TGCAGCGTTGAAGATCGCACTAACACCGGGGAGCTGTTTTTT.

This clonotype was seen more than once but under ten times. The rearrangement joins TRBV11-3 to TRBJ2-1, with no clear D. Per germline, CDR1 SGHNT and CDR2 YENEEA. Trimming stripped 1 base from V and 4 bases from J, with 11 bases between. There are 15 residues in the CDR3. The CDR3 region is CASSLAAGEYNEQFF. The CDR3 nucleotides are TGTGCCAGCAGCTTAGCGGCAGGAGAGTACAATGAGCAGTTCTTC. Full variable domain (outside the CDR3, taken from reference TRBV11-3 and TRBJ2-1): EAGVVQSPRYKIIEKKQPVAFWCNPISGHNTLYWYLQNLGQGPELLIRYENEEAVDDSQLPKDRFSAERLKGVDSTLKIQPAELGDSAVYLCASSLAAGEYNEQFFGPGTRLTVL.

J is TRBJ2-1 and V is TRBV7-3, with D hard to call. Germline CDR1 SGHTA, CDR2 FQGTGA. This CDR3 is 13 amino acids long. V was clipped by 4 bases and J by 5 bases, with 9 bases between them. The chain's CDR3 is CASSSDPHNEQFF. CDR3 DNA: TGTGCCAGCAGCTCGGACCCGCACAATGAGCAGTTCTTC. The complete variable domain, with remaining parts taken from reference TRBV7-3 and TRBJ2-1, reads GAGVSQTPSNKVTEKGKYVELRCDPISGHTALYWYRQSLGQGPEFLIYFQGTGAADDSGLPNDRFFAVRPEGSVSTLKIQRTERGDSAVYLCASSSDPHNEQFFGPGTRLTVL.

This sequence joins TRBV20-1 and TRBJ2-7, with D maybe TRBD1 (5 bases). Between the trimmed V and J ends, which lost 1 base and 1 base, there was a span of 8 bases. The germline gives CDR1 DFQATT, CDR2 SNEGSKA (reference sequence). The CDR3 has 13 amino acids. The CDR3 nucleotides are TGCAGTGCTAGAGGCAGGGAATCCTACGAGCAGTACTTC. Its protein product is CSARGRESYEQYF.

The chain is built from TRBV6-2 or TRBV6-3 and TRBJ2-6; D remains ambiguous. The V gene's germline CDR1 is MNHEY and CDR2 SVGEGT. Trimming removed 0 bases at V and 4 bases at J, with 10 bases between. CDR3 size: 16 residues. CDR3 nucleotides: TGTGCCAGCAGTTACTCGAGGCAGGCCGGGGCCAACGTCCTGACTTTC. Amino acid sequence: CASSYSRQAGANVLTF.

This clonotype was detected a few times. The chain has TRBV30 and TRBJ2-1, with 8 bases that match TRBD1. CDR1 and CDR2 from the germline V gene are GTSNPN and SVGIG (reference sequence). The CDR3 sequence is 15 residues long. V lost 0 bases, J lost 7 bases, and 8 bases stayed unmatched. This CDR3 reads CAWSVPRGLRNEQFF. The CDR3 DNA sequence: TGTGCCTGGAGTGTACCCAGGGGGCTTAGGAATGAGCAGTTCTTC.

This clonotype was seen more than once but under ten times. V gene TRBV5-1 combines with J gene TRBJ2-1, with 14 bases lining up with TRBD2. This CDR3 spans 17 amino acids. After removal of 0 bases from V and 8 bases from J, the junction contained 7 bases not matched to a gene. Germline V gene data show CDR1 as SGHRS and CDR2 as YFSETQ. The CDR3 nucleotides read TGCGCCAGCAGCTTGGGACTAGCGGGAGGGCCCGCATATGAGCAGTTCTTC. The encoded protein is CASSLGLAGGPAYEQFF.

This clonotype came up a few times. The chain links TRBV5-1 to TRBJ2-1, with 15 nucleotides matching TRBD2. CDR1 is SGHRS, CDR2 YFSETQ, per germline. The trim removed 4 bases at V and 7 bases at J, leaving 6 bases unmatched. CDR3 length: 16 residues. This CDR3 is CASSPGTSGGRNEQFF. Here the CDR3 DNA reads TGCGCCAGCAGCCCCGGGACTAGCGGGGGGAGGAATGAGCAGTTCTTC.

V is TRBV12-3 or TRBV12-4 and J is TRBJ2-5; D may be TRBD1 (6 bases). The CDR3 spans 14 residues. V shed 3 bases and J shed 7 bases, with 15 bases lying between them. CDR3 sequence: CASSFNEGVGTQYF. The CDR3 DNA is TGTGCCAGCAGTTTTAACGAGGGGGTTGGGACCCAGTACTTC.

This clonotype was counted only a few times. V is TRBV5-1 and J is TRBJ2-3, with a weak D call TRBD2 (6 bases). The V gene lost 0 bases and the J gene lost 4 bases, with 15 bases spanning the gap. CDR3 length: 16 residues. Germline lookup yields CDR1 SGHRS and CDR2 YFSETQ. CDR3 sequence (DNA): TGCGCCAGCAGCTTGGTCCCCCTGGGGGAGGCAGATACGCAGTATTTT. Translating it yields CASSLVPLGEADTQYF.

J is TRBJ2-3 and V is TRBV7-2; no definite D call. The length of the CDR3 is 14 residues. The germline V gene encodes CDR1 SGHTA and CDR2 FQGNSA. V was pared by 1 base and J by 8 bases, with 13 bases between. CDR3 sequence (DNA): TGTGCCAGCAGCTTAGACCTAACCCGGGCTACGCAGTATTTT. Amino acids: CASSLDLTRATQYF.

This sequence joins TRBV7-7 and TRBJ1-3; D possibly corresponds to TRBD1 (5 bases). The germline gives CDR1 SSHAT, CDR2 FNYEAQ (reference sequence). The CDR3 is 15 amino acids. Trimming left V 8 bases short and J 0 bases short, with 14 bases between. The CDR3, as DNA: TGTGCCAGCGCCCTGGGGACGAGCTCTGGAAACACCATATATTTT. This translates into CASALGTSSGNTIYF. Drawing the rest from reference TRBV7-7 and TRBJ1-3, the complete variable domain is GAGVSQSPRYKVTKRGQDVTLRCDPISSHATLYWYQQALGQGPEFLTYFNYEAQPDKSGLPSDRFSAERPEGSISTLTIQRTEQRDSAMYRCASALGTSSGNTIYFGEGSWLTVV.

The V call is TRBV10-3, the J call TRBJ2-3; D not resolved. V gave up 10 bases and J gave up 0 bases, with 14 bases separating them. Germline V gives CDR1 ENHRY, CDR2 SYGVKD. The CDR3 covers 14 residues. As DNA, the CDR3 is TGTGCCACCACCGAGGATGCCAGCACAGATACGCAGTATTTT. The encoded protein is CATTEDASTDTQYF.

The CDR3 DNA is TGTGCCACCTACCGGGACTTCAACACCGGGGAGCTGTTTTTT. This sequence encodes CATYRDFNTGELFF. V gene TRBV12-3 or TRBV12-4 combines with J gene TRBJ2-2, with D perhaps TRBD2 (6 bases). V was pared by 10 bases and J by 2 bases, with 14 bases between. The length of the CDR3 is 14 residues.

The chain combines TRBV15 with TRBJ2-1; 7 bases are shared with TRBD2. Germline V gives CDR1 LNHNV, CDR2 YYDKDF (reference sequence). The CDR3 covers 16 residues. V shed 0 bases, J shed 5 bases, and the junction held 7 bases outside the gene matches. DNA for the CDR3: TGTGCCACCAGCAGAGATAGGGGAGGGACCAACAATGAGCAGTTCTTC. Translation: CATSRDRGGTNNEQFF.

This rearrangement joins TRBV12-3 or TRBV12-4 to TRBJ1-1, with 7 bases fitting TRBD1. The CDR3 totals 13 residues. V shed 6 bases and J 5 bases; nucleotides not matched to a gene: 6. CDR3 sequence (DNA): TGTGCCAGCAGGCAGGGGGTTGGGACTGAAGCTTTCTTT. Amino acids: CASRQGVGTEAFF.

This clonotype was counted only a few times. The chain links TRBV7-6 to TRBJ1-1; no firm D call. The CDR3 is 13 residues long. V lost 5 bases and J lost 4, with 11 bases in between. Germline CDR1 is SGHVS and CDR2 is FNYEAQ. CDR3 amino acids: CASSATSSTEAFF. CDR3 sequence (DNA): TGTGCCAGCAGCGCGACATCTAGCACTGAAGCTTTCTTT.